A selection of T cell receptor beta chains follows, all from one sample in a study of neurological immune-mediated disorders. TCRdb ran MiXCR on the 5' RACE reads and lists one entry per CDR3 protein. The table has over 45,000 distinct CDR3 sequences, around 25% seen once. Sequenced input: PBMCs. The receptors shown here come from a woman in her seventies in good health. Both conserved end residues are part of each CDR3. D genes are given only for firm matches. Expanded clones are given a class, and other clones once, few, many or no size at all.

>many|-|18|TRBJ1-1|TRBV18
TGTGCCAGCTCACCCCTCGGCATCATCTCGGAGATGAACACTGAAGCTTTCTTT
CASSPLGIISEMNTEAFF
>many|-|16|TRBJ2-1|TRBV9
TGTGCCAGCAGCGTGGGAGGGGGGTATTCCTACAATGAGCAGTTCTTC
CASSVGGGYSYNEQFF
>-|TRBD1|12|TRBJ1-2|TRBV20-1
TGCAGTGCTGGGACAGGGCACTATGGCTACACCTTC
CSAGTGHYGYTF
>few|-|13|TRBJ2-5|TRBV20-1
TGCAGTGCTTTTACGGGCAGGGAGAAGACCCAGTACTTC
CSAFTGREKTQYF
>-|-|14|TRBJ1-3|TRBV7-9
TGTGCCAGCAGCTTCCAGGGGAACGGAAACACCATATATTTT
CASSFQGNGNTIYF
>-|-|15|TRBJ2-1|TRBV15
TGTGCCACCAGCAGCTTGGAGGTCCCAGGGGCTGAGCAGTTCTTC
CATSSLEVPGAEQFF
>-|TRBD2|15|TRBJ2-1|TRBV6-1
TGTGCCAGCAGTGCGGGCGGGGGGACCTACAATGAGCAGTTCTTC
CASSAGGGTYNEQFF
>few|-|14|TRBJ2-2|TRBV18
TGTGCCAGCTCACCGGGATCCTACACCGGGGAGCTGTTTTTT
CASSPGSYTGELFF
>-|-|14|TRBJ2-3|TRBV30
TGTGCCTCCCGTGGGGGTGGCCGCACAGATACGCAGTATTTT
CASRGGGRTDTQYF
>many|-|14|TRBJ2-7|TRBV5-1
TGCGCCAGCAGCTTGGAAGTGGCCCCCTACGAGCAGTACTTC
CASSLEVAPYEQYF
>many|TRBD1|14|TRBJ2-5|TRBV5-1
TGCGCCAGCAGCTCTACAGGGGTCCAAGAGACCCAGTACTTC
CASSSTGVQETQYF
>-|TRBD1|15|TRBJ1-2|TRBV5-1
TGCGCCAGCAGTTTGGCCCCCGGTACAGGGGTTGGCCACACCTTC
CASSLAPGTGVGHTF
>many|-|13|TRBJ2-7|TRBV11-2
TGTGCCAGCAGCTTAGAACTAGCCTACGAGCAGTACTTC
CASSLELAYEQYF
>many|TRBD2|20|TRBJ2-4|TRBV7-2
TGTGCCAGCAGCTTAGCGTATTTTGGGACTAGCGGGAGGCTTGGCGGGATTCAGTACTTC
CASSLAYFGTSGRLGGIQYF
>few|TRBD2|19|TRBJ2-1|TRBV20-1
TGCAGTGCTATGCCCCTCGGGACTAGCGGGAGGAGATCCTACAATGAGCAGTTCTTC
CSAMPLGTSGRRSYNEQFF
>many|-|12|TRBJ2-7|TRBV18
TGTGCCAGCTCACCCGACAGTTACGAGCAGTACTTC
CASSPDSYEQYF
>-|TRBD1|13|TRBJ1-3|TRBV20-1
TGCAGTGCCCCGAGGGGGCTTGGAAACACCATATATTTT
CSAPRGLGNTIYF
>many|-|13|TRBJ2-3|TRBV29-1
TGCAGCGTTGGTAGGCAGAGCACAGATACGCAGTATTTT
CSVGRQSTDTQYF
>few|TRBD2|15|TRBJ2-3|TRBV29-1
TGCAGCGTTGTACTAGCGGGGGACCCCACAGATACGCAGTATTTT
CSVVLAGDPTDTQYF
>-|-|13|TRBJ1-1|TRBV28
TGTGCCAGCAGTTTACTGGGGAACACTGAAGCTTTCTTT
CASSLLGNTEAFF
>many|-|13|TRBJ2-5|TRBV29-1
TGCAGCGTTGCGGGACCTCGCGGGGAGACCCAGTACTTC
CSVAGPRGETQYF
>-|-|13|TRBJ2-1|TRBV5-1
TGCGCCAGCAGCCCTGCCTCCTACAATGAGCAGTTCTTC
CASSPASYNEQFF
>-|-|13|TRBJ2-2|TRBV6-6
TGTGCCAGCAGTCGGGGGAACACCGGGGAGCTGTTTTTT
CASSRGNTGELFF
>many|-|13|TRBJ2-2|TRBV15
TGTGCCACGACGAGAGGGGACACCGGGGAGCTGTTTTTT
CATTRGDTGELFF
>many|-|17|TRBJ2-1|TRBV20-1
TGCAGTGCGAGGAACCTTTGGGAGCGGAGCTCCTACAATGAGCAGTTCTTC
CSARNLWERSSYNEQFF